One and the same sample provided the 25 T cell receptor beta chains below, sequenced in a study of blood T cells in healthy people across ages. Together with a sample-barcoded 5' primer, a J-beta primer mix was included in a second PCR lasting about 6 to 11 cycles. TCRdb itself ran the 5' RACE reads through MiXCR, one entry per CDR3 protein. The sample holds roughly 1,700,000 distinct CDR3 sequences, about 30% seen once. Sample: blood. The receptors come from a woman aged 25 to 45 in good health.

This clonotype was recorded at least ten times. The rearrangement joins TRBV6-6 to TRBJ2-7; the D is unclear. The CDR3 length is 14 residues. CDR1 is MNHNY, CDR2 SVGAGI, per germline (reference sequence). The ends were cut back, 0 bases at V and 2 bases at J, with 8 bases in the middle. CDR3 residues: CASSYSADTYEQYF. Written as DNA, the CDR3 is TGTGCCAGCAGTTACTCAGCCGACACCTACGAGCAGTACTTC.

This clonotype was detected many times. V and J are TRBV19 and TRBJ2-7; 8 positions agree with TRBD1. The germline CDR1 and CDR2 sequences are LNHDA and SQIVND (reference sequence). The trim removed 2 bases at V and 6 bases at J, leaving 6 bases unmatched. The length of the CDR3 is 14 residues. This chain's CDR3 is CASSIQGARGEQYF. CDR3 nucleotides: TGTGCCAGTAGTATACAGGGGGCGCGGGGCGAGCAGTACTTC. Full variable domain (rest looked up from reference TRBV19 and TRBJ2-7): DGGITQSPKYLFRKEGQNVTLSCEQNLNHDAMYWYRQDPGQGLRLIYYSQIVNDFQKGDIAEGYSVSREKKESFPLTVTSAQKNPTAFYLCASSIQGARGEQYFGPGTRLTVT.

This clonotype has just one count. The junction shows a germline mismatch at one end, possibly a read error. The J gene is TRBJ2-7, the V gene TRBV2, with D unresolved. Germline V lookup: CDR1 SNHLY, CDR2 FYNNEI. This CDR3 has 14 amino acids. In nucleotides, the CDR3 is TGTGCCGGCAGTGAAAGTCTGCGAGGTCACGAGCAGTACTTC. Translating gives CAGSESLRGHEQYF.

This clonotype was seen more than once but under ten times. The chain uses TRBV7-2 and TRBJ1-1; D is possibly TRBD1 (6 bases). This CDR3 region has 14 residues. V shed 4 bases and J shed 4 bases, with 13 bases lying between them. Germline values: CDR1 SGHTA, CDR2 FQGNSA. CDR3 sequence reads: CASSSRYRVTEAFF. CDR3 nucleotide sequence: TGTGCCAGCAGCTCAAGGTACAGGGTCACTGAAGCTTTCTTT. Looking up the rest from reference TRBV7-2 and TRBJ1-1 gives the full variable domain: GAGVSQSPSNKVTEKGKDVELRCDPISGHTALYWYRQSLGQGLEFLIYFQGNSAPDKSGLPSDRFSAERTGGSVSTLTIQRTQQEDSAVYLCASSSRYRVTEAFFGQGTRLTVV.

As concerns this clonotype: A much larger clone is a single base away; this may be a read error. The gene calls are TRBV10-3 and TRBJ2-4, with 9 bases matching TRBD1. The J call may be wrong; the DNA end is better matched by TRBJ2-7. The CDR3 runs to 14 residues. Germline V gene data show CDR1 as ENHRY and CDR2 as SYGVKD. In DNA, the CDR3 is TGTGGCATCAGTAGGGACAGGGAGTCTTACGAGCAGTACTTC. Translated, it gives CGISRDRESYEQYF.

The gene calls are TRBV24-1 and TRBJ2-6, with D hard to call. CDR1 and CDR2 (germline): KGHDR, SFDVKD. The CDR3 runs to 18 residues. Deletions cut 5 bases from V and 0 bases from J, with 16 bases between. The CDR3 is CATSAAEPLSSGANVLTF. The CDR3 DNA is TGTGCCACCAGTGCGGCAGAACCCCTATCCTCTGGGGCCAACGTCCTGACTTTC.

This clonotype has more than one count but fewer than ten. V gene TRBV29-1 combines with J gene TRBJ2-3, with 12 bases that match TRBD1. Unmatched junction bases numbered 3, after V lost 3 bases and J lost 2 bases. The CDR3 has 15 residues. Germline V lookup: CDR1 SQVTM, CDR2 ANQGSEA. For the CDR3, the DNA is TGCAGCGTTGAGTCGGGACAGGGGGCCACAGATACGCAGTATTTT. Translating gives CSVESGQGATDTQYF.

This clonotype appeared a few times. This sequence joins TRBV5-1 and TRBJ2-5; 8 bases match TRBD2. The CDR3 consists of 14 residues. The V segment lost 4 bases and the J segment 5 bases; nucleotides outside the gene matches: 7. CDR1 and CDR2 from the germline V gene are SGHRS and YFSETQ. The CDR3 DNA sequence: TGCGCCAGCAGCCCGGGACTAGTCTGGGAGACCCAGTACTTC. Translating gives CASSPGLVWETQYF.

This clonotype has only a few counts. The chain recombines TRBV29-1 with TRBJ2-5; 10 positions agree with TRBD2. CDR1 and CDR2 (germline): SQVTM, ANQGSEA. The CDR3 loop spans 15 amino acids. CDR3 bases: TGCAGTGCCGAGCCTCAGCGGGGGGGCCGAGAGACCCAGTACTTC. Translated, it gives CSAEPQRGGRETQYF.

J is TRBJ2-7 and V is TRBV5-1; D may be TRBD1 (6 bases). Per germline, CDR1 SGHRS and CDR2 YFSETQ. The CDR3 loop spans 16 amino acids. V lost 4 bases and J 0 bases, leaving 17 bases between the germline ends. The CDR3 reads CASSGNRDTRSYEQYF. The CDR3 DNA reads as TGCGCCAGCAGCGGGAACCGGGACACCCGCTCCTACGAGCAGTACTTC.

Remarks on this clonotype: The final CDR3 position lacks the conserved phenylalanine or tryptophan, pointing to a likely read error. This rearrangement joins TRBV20-1 to TRBJ2-1, with a tentative D call TRBD2 (5 bases). The V and J ends lost 6 bases and 9 bases respectively, with 21 bases between them. This CDR3 region has 14 residues. Germline values: CDR1 DFQATT, CDR2 SNEGSKA (reference sequence). In DNA form, the CDR3 reads TGCAGTGCGCAATACGACTCGTCGCGGGCTGAGCAGTTCGTC. The encoded protein is CSAQYDSSRAEQFV.

The chain employs TRBV20-1 and TRBJ2-1; 9 nucleotides agree with TRBD2. Per germline, CDR1 DFQATT and CDR2 SNEGSKA (reference sequence). V was pared by 5 bases and J by 2 bases, with 4 bases of the junction left unmatched. This CDR3 is 14 amino acids long. This CDR3 is CSAGASGTYNEQFF. The CDR3 DNA sequence: TGCAGTGCTGGGGCTAGCGGGACCTACAATGAGCAGTTCTTC.

In its sample, this clonotype was seen many times. The V gene is TRBV6-5, the J gene TRBJ2-7, with 12 positions matching TRBD2. Germline CDR1 and CDR2: MNHEY and SVGAGI. V shed 5 bases and J 6 bases; nucleotides not matched to a gene: 5. The CDR3 contains 14 residues. The CDR3 DNA reads as TGTGCCAGCAGTCGACTAGCGGGAGATACCGAGCAGTACTTC. It codes for CASSRLAGDTEQYF.

This rearrangement joins TRBV19 to TRBJ1-2; D gene uncertain. CDR1 is LNHDA, CDR2 SQIVND, per germline (reference sequence). V lost 6 bases, J lost 1 base, and 9 bases lay in between. The CDR3 totals 13 residues. CDR3 bases: TGTGCCAGTAGCGCTGACTTTAACTATGGCTACACCTTC. Residues: CASSADFNYGYTF.

This clonotype has more than one count but fewer than ten. This chain joins TRBV12-3 or TRBV12-4 and TRBJ1-2; TRBD1 agrees at 9 bases. The CDR3 has 14 residues. V lost 7 bases and J lost 2; bases outside the gene matches: 5. The CDR3 sequence is CASTLTGGNYGYTF. The CDR3 DNA reads as TGTGCCAGCACCCTTACAGGGGGCAACTATGGCTACACCTTC.

The rearrangement links TRBV6-5 to TRBJ2-1; D possibly corresponds to TRBD2 (6 bases). Germline V gene data show CDR1 as MNHEY and CDR2 as SVGAGI. This CDR3 has 15 amino acids. With 0 bases removed from V and 9 bases from J, the gap between germline ends came to 15 bases. In DNA, the CDR3 is TGTGCCAGCAGTTACTCGATTCAGGGTAGCGGTGAGCAGTTCTTC. Protein: CASSYSIQGSGEQFF.

This clonotype was counted at least ten times. V and J are TRBV20-1 and TRBJ2-7; TRBD2 matches 11 bases. This CDR3 region has 15 residues. The V gene's germline CDR1 is DFQATT and CDR2 SNEGSKA (reference sequence). V trimming: 5 bases; J trimming: 2 bases; junction bases outside the gene matches: 8. The CDR3 region is CSAPHSSGRPYEQYF. Written as DNA, the CDR3 is TGCAGTGCTCCGCATTCTAGCGGGAGGCCCTACGAGCAGTACTTC.

Worth noting for this clonotype: The junction differs from germline at one of its ends, possibly a read error. The chain carries TRBV9 and TRBJ2-2; a possible D gene is TRBD2 (5 bases). Germline CDR1 is SGDLS and CDR2 is YYNGEE. The CDR3 totals 14 residues. The CDR3 DNA is TGTGCCAGCAGCCCCCTTCCGAACACCGGGGAGCCGTTTTTT. It yields the protein CASSPLPNTGEPFF.

This clonotype was seen more than once but under ten times. The genes are TRBV19 and TRBJ2-2; D unclear. CDR1 is LNHDA, CDR2 SQIVND, per germline (reference sequence). The CDR3 contains 10 residues. The V and J ends lost 5 bases and 7 bases respectively, with 2 bases between them. This chain's CDR3 is CASSGGELFF. CDR3 DNA: TGTGCCAGTAGTGGCGGGGAGCTGTTTTTT. Supplemented by reference TRBV19 and TRBJ2-2, the full variable domain reads DGGITQSPKYLFRKEGQNVTLSCEQNLNHDAMYWYRQDPGQGLRLIYYSQIVNDFQKGDIAEGYSVSREKKESFPLTVTSAQKNPTAFYLCASSGGELFFGEGSRLTVL.

This chain joins TRBV20-1 and TRBJ1-5; weak D call: TRBD1 (6 bases). The V gene lost 0 bases and the J gene lost 8 bases, with 29 bases spanning the gap. CDR1 and CDR2 from the germline V gene are DFQATT and SNEGSKA (reference sequence). This CDR3 spans 19 amino acids. CDR3 nucleotide sequence: TGCAGTGCTAGAGAAAACCTTCTTCAGGGGTCGGGCAGGGCAAAGCCCCAGCATTTT. It yields the protein CSARENLLQGSGRAKPQHF.

This chain uses TRBV12-3 or TRBV12-4 with TRBJ2-7, with D possibly being TRBD2 (6 bases). This CDR3 is 12 amino acids long. V was trimmed by 7 bases and J by 10 bases, leaving 17 bases between them. The CDR3 DNA follows: TGTGCCAGCACCCTTCCTGGGGGGTCCCAGTACTTC. This translates into CASTLPGGSQYF.

This clonotype was observed a few times. The chain recombines TRBV29-1 with TRBJ2-3; D remains ambiguous. The CDR3 contains 10 residues. CDR1 and CDR2 (germline): SQVTM, ANQGSEA. Trimming shortened V by 7 bases and J by 4 bases, and 6 bases separated the two germline ends. The CDR3: CSGTADTQYF. CDR3 nucleotides: TGCAGCGGGACGGCAGATACGCAGTATTTT.

This clonotype was observed a few times. The J gene is TRBJ2-7, the V gene TRBV2; D gene ambiguous. Trimming took 7 bases from V and 0 from J, leaving 10 bases between them. The germline V gene has CDR1 SNHLY and CDR2 FYNNEI. CDR3 length equals 13 residues. Here the CDR3 DNA reads TGTGCCAGCACGGTGGATCGCTCCTACGAGCAGTACTTC. It codes for CASTVDRSYEQYF.

The chain combines TRBV5-1 with TRBJ1-1, with D uncertain. In germline, CDR1 is SGHRS, CDR2 YFSETQ. The CDR3 is 14 residues long. V lost 0 bases and J lost 6, with 12 bases in between. Here the CDR3 reads CASSLESIYAEAFF. The CDR3 DNA is TGCGCCAGCAGCTTGGAGAGTATCTACGCTGAAGCTTTCTTT. Using reference TRBV5-1 and TRBJ1-1 for the parts outside the CDR3, the full variable domain is KAGVTQTPRYLIKTRGQQVTLSCSPISGHRSVSWYQQTPGQGLQFLFEYFSETQRNKGNFPGRFSGRQFSNSRSEMNVSTLELGDSALYLCASSLESIYAEAFFGQGTRLTVV.

This clonotype was seen a handful of times. This chain uses TRBV27 with TRBJ1-5; D ambiguous. This CDR3 is 13 amino acids long. V was shortened by 3 bases and J by 9 bases, with 12 bases between the two germline ends. The V gene's germline CDR1 is MNHEY and CDR2 SMNVEV (reference sequence). CDR3 DNA: TGTGCCAGCAGTTTCTCATCTAGGAGGCCCCAGCATTTT. Amino acid sequence: CASSFSSRRPQHF.